The clone carrying this T cell receptor beta chain was counted at least ten times. Its specificity is unknown. TCRdb processed the 5' RACE reads anew with MiXCR; each CDR3 protein has one entry. The table records 50,000 or so distinct CDR3 sequences, roughly 13% of them present only once. The ends were cut back, 5 bases at V and 4 bases at J, with 9 bases in the middle. This CDR3 spans 13 amino acids. Germline-derived CDR1 and CDR2 are SGHTA and FQGNSA. This entry comes from a study of early T cells in non-severe SARS-CoV-2 infection. Overall study: Alpha and beta chains were unpaired, from unsorted whole-blood bulk RNA. Study-wide points: The study's VDJdb matching favored anti-spike CD8 responses and missed private and CD4 specificities.

The sequencing sample was made of whole blood. This rearrangement joins TRBV7-2 to TRBJ2-1; no definite D call. This clonotype was sampled from an adult who was a healthcare worker with PCR-confirmed SARS-CoV-2 infection or an uninfected control (not recorded which). In nucleotides, the CDR3 is TGTGCCAGCAGCGCCCAGCGATACAATGAGCAGTTCTTC. Protein: CASSAQRYNEQFF.